This T cell receptor (beta chain) emerged from a study of cytomegalovirus exposure and HLA in healthy donors (dated by TCRdb to 2016 to 2017). For the study in its entirety: An earlier analysis of several hundred of the donors reported approximately 270 Gb of sequence data and 120 million or so unique TCR beta sequences from roughly 200 million T cells. Approximately 310 gigabases of sequencing data and 70 million to 95 million unique TCR sequences made up an early release that covered approximately 620 HLA-typed donors. Among the approximately 430 genotyped donors, around 79% belonged to the genetic ancestry cluster associated with self-reported Caucasian donors. The study aimed to test whether signatures of past pathogen exposure could be identified by cataloging public T cell receptors. The study used immunosequencing to profile the T cell repertoires of about 670 subjects and linked those repertoires to cytomegalovirus serostatus. In addition to the first cohort of several hundred subjects, a separate validation cohort of 120 different subjects was used. To predict cytomegalovirus infection status, the study brought together high-throughput TCR immunosequencing, statistical association of individual TCRs with disease status, and machine learning. In a later analysis, previously published TCR beta repertoires from 666 donors were re-analyzed and high-resolution HLA genotyping was added so that TCR occurrence patterns could be studied. Rather than drawing on any new phenotypic data, the later analysis identified candidate immune exposures from TCR beta sequences and the way those sequences occurred across donors. An earlier analysis of 587 of the donors applied high-throughput TCR beta sequencing to assess whether each TCR beta V gene segment acted as functional or pseudogenic. Donor age, sex, ethnicity and CMV serostatus were collected together with the repertoire data. A later genetic analysis took genome-wide SNP genotypes for about 65% of the roughly 670 donors and used that subset as a discovery cohort. Every repertoire in the discovery cohort had been generated on one and the same sequencing platform. Class I and class II HLA loci were covered by the typing at four-digit resolution. Typing coverage differed by locus: A, B, C, DRB1 and DQB1 were typed in about 620-640 donors, DQA1 in around 500, DPA1 in roughly 590, and DPB1 in around 440. Roughly 5 DR-DQ haplotypes were treated as single units for association and clustering because of strong linkage in the cohort. Among about 360 genotyped donors of the cohort, an average of around 240,000 unique TCR beta nucleotide sequences were sequenced per donor, roughly 20% of them non-productive. Overall results and qualifications from the work: In a later analysis, HLA-associated TCR beta chains showed more clonal expansion and lower generation probabilities than non-associated chains that were equally common. In vitro tests confirmed that a few of the cytomegalovirus-associated TCR beta chains recognize cytomegalovirus antigens. According to a later analysis, most CMV-associated TCR beta chains appeared to be HLA-restricted, and the HLA associations seemed to be driven largely by CMV exposure. In an earlier analysis of 587 of the donors, most TCR beta V segments were observed in productive rearrangements about 87% or about 30% of the time, broadly matching IMGT annotations. According to the authors, the approach could potentially be generalized to other disease states and immunological phenotypes. Compared with the approximately 700-donor mean, donors in an Asian-associated ancestry cluster had fewer N-insertions in productive TCRs, according to a later genetic analysis. Some IMGT-functional V segments, including TRBV6-2 and TRBV6-3, could not be distinguished by the 87-base-pair reads and were therefore excluded. The classifier was reported to diagnose cytomegalovirus status with high specificity and sensitivity in both the original and validation cohorts. At a false discovery rate of 0.05, a later analysis linked 16,951 TCR beta sequences to specific HLA alleles. A later analysis reported that several top co-occurrence clusters appeared linked to parvovirus B19, influenza, CMV and Epstein-Barr virus. A cluster of highly shared sequence variants was judged likely to represent a technical artifact of the sequencing pipeline. Only TCR beta chains were sequenced in this cohort, and the absence of alpha or paired-chain data limited detectable features. Presence/absence analyses assumed roughly uniform sequencing depth across donors, an assumption that may not hold. Correlated functional status among segregating V segments might reflect linkage disequilibrium, but an unknown experimental factor could not be ruled out. According to a later analysis, TCR association rates differed among HLA loci, with DRB1 alleles showing the most associated TCRs and HLA-C alleles showing the fewest. When HLA alleles, especially DR and DQ, strongly co-occurred, attributing TCR associations to individual alleles was difficult. Because HLA typing was unavailable for some donors at each locus, only the typed subset was used in association tests. The study gave a list of under 200 TCR beta chains associated with cytomegalovirus. A later genetic analysis associated a missense DCLRE1C variant with V-gene and J-gene trimming of TCR beta chains, and an independent cohort replicated the association. While some public TCRs were present in many individuals, most TCR sequences turned up only very rarely across donors. A further reported finding was that TCR beta sequences accurately predicted the HLA-A and HLA-B alleles for most subjects in the first cohort. For the cohort, immune exposure information was limited to CMV serostatus. Because counts were too low, fewer than 20 rarely observed V segments, including chromosome 9 orphons, were excluded from the earlier analysis of roughly 580 of the donors.

According to the germline V gene, CDR1 reads MDHEN and CDR2 reads SYDVKM. After removal of 6 bases from V and 4 bases from J, the junction retains 9 bases not matched to a gene. The CDR3 spans 16 residues, from the cysteine through the phenylalanine. The kept DNA is CDR3 alone, 48 bases in frame from the first base. About this clone itself: Its binding antigen is unknown. No base-level quality is on record; no much larger clone is a single base apart.

In total, 630 or so healthy bone marrow donors made up the cohort. Cohort members were all nominally healthy when sampled, although unrecorded immune exposures were likely present. The donor was CMV seropositive and belonged to the group of more than 250 seropositive cohort members. A peripheral blood sample was provided by each donor, and peripheral blood mononuclear cells were used for TCR beta sequencing. Genomic DNA was extracted from the blood cell samples with the Qiagen DNeasy Blood Extraction Kit. To prepare the library, the immunoSEQ multiplex PCR assay was applied. For the multiplex PCR, a mixture combining 60 forward primers for TCR Vbeta segments and 13 reverse primers for TCR Jbeta segments was used. The CDR3 region of rearranged TCR beta genes was amplified from genomic DNA by a multiplex PCR assay. Amplified TCR beta libraries were sequenced as 87-base-pair reads on the Illumina HiSeq System. Under the source paper's analysis protocol: A later analysis counted some 80 million unique TCR beta chains across the 550 to 700 repertoires, and roughly 10 million of these chains were shared by at least two donors. A nearest-neighbor algorithm error-corrected the raw reads and collapsed the reads into unique sequences, merging closely related sequences to remove PCR and sequencing errors. Alignment of CDR3 sequences to IMGT reference sequences was used to assign V, D and J gene segments. Each retained sequence needed at least a six-nucleotide match to both a V gene segment and a J gene segment. Rearrangements were called productive when the CDR3 lacked stop codons and stayed in frame with V and J; all others were non-productive. CDR3 was defined by IMGT convention, running from the second conserved V-encoded cysteine to the conserved J-encoded phenylalanine. The earlier analysis of approximately 590 of the donors excluded any sequence lacking an unambiguous match to a single V gene segment. An earlier analysis of several hundred of the donors classified V segments as functional when productive rearrangements were above 56.7% and as segregating when the standard deviation between donors was above 5%. A statistical classification framework was built to diagnose cytomegalovirus status from the catalog of TCR beta chain sequences. In a later analysis, V and J genes were assigned by comparing TCR nucleotide sequences against IMGT/GENE-DB human TR gene sequences. In a later analysis, CDR3 sequences and most-parsimonious VDJ recombination scenarios were assigned using the TCRdist pipeline. In a later analysis, each TCR beta chain was defined by its CDR3 amino acid sequence together with its V-gene family, and reads without a unique V-gene family were excluded. A later analysis removed 500 to 600 highly shared, low-generation-probability nucleotide sequences to deal with suspected cross-contamination and a sequencing artifact. A later analysis calculated a clonal expansion index for each public chain from normalized within-repertoire ranks of inferred template counts. In a later analysis, generation probabilities were computed using a VDJ recombination model fitted to out-of-frame rearrangements, and the results were checked against IGoR. Hypergeometric tests were used in a later analysis to score TCR-TCR, TCR-HLA and TCR-CMV co-occurrence, with a repertoire-size bias correction applied to the TCR pairs. A later analysis estimated false discovery rates by permuting HLA or CMV assignments 20 times. A later analysis grouped co-occurring TCRs with DBSCAN, adding TCRdist sequence similarity when clustering within HLA-allele-positive subsets. Repertoires with fewer than 30,000 or more than 120,000 public chains were left out of co-occurrence clustering, as were five repertoires with anomalous nucleotide sharing. TCRdb re-hosts the immuneACCESS table, in-frame sequences only. Its copies lack some clones; in the studies checked, an unresolved V gene accounts for under half of them, and the cause for the rest is not known. V and J calls and clone size are copied from that table; D and trimming were computed from the DNA. Within this sample are around 170,000 clones, with 80% of them counted one time only. The ten largest clones add up to 1% of the sample.

The sequence was collected from a woman between 50 and 59 years old in good health and CMV-seropositive. The chain links TRBV28 with TRBJ2-5; TRBD2 matches 12 bases in the middle. Source material: PBMCs. For the CDR3, the sequence is CASRLAGGGPGETQYF. The nucleotide sequence reads TGTGCCAGCAGGCTAGCGGGAGGGGGTCCGGGAGAGACCCAGTACTTC. Full variable domain (CDR3 extended with the reference TRBV28 and TRBJ2-5 proteins): DVKVTQSSRYLVKRTGEKVFLECVQDMDHENMFWYRQDPGLGLRLIYFSYDVKMKEKGDIPEGYSVSREKKERFSLILESASTNQTSMYLCASRLAGGGPGETQYFGPGTRLLVL.